This T cell receptor beta chain stems from a study of technical replicates of blood from several donors. Trimming stripped 0 bases from V and 0 bases from J, with 9 bases between. The CDR3 covers 15 residues. Germline values: CDR1 MNHNY, CDR2 SVGAGI (reference sequence). Libraries were prepared by immunoSEQ multiplex PCR; TCRdb keeps only in-frame clonotypes and omits some of them. Here the sample spans almost 90,000 clones, over 85% being singletons. This TCR was sampled from a human donor in good health. Material: T cells isolated from PBMCs. The V and J genes are TRBV6-6 and TRBJ2-7; the D gene is possibly TRBD2 (5 bases). For the CDR3, the DNA is TGTGCCAGCAGTTACTCCCCTGAGGGCTCCTACGAGCAGTACTTC. Its translation is CASSYSPEGSYEQYF.